The next 14 T cell receptor beta chains were all read from a single sample in a study of shared clonotypes between healthy human individuals. Assay used: immunoSEQ multiplex PCR; TCRdb lists only in-frame clones, some missing. The sample shows 640,000 or so clones, approximately 79% of them seen only once. Sequencing was performed on memory CD4+ T cells sorted from blood. The sample's subset: CD45RA-negative fraction. These receptors came from a woman between 25 and 40 years old in good health.

This clone appeared a single time. The V and J genes are TRBV2 and TRBJ2-7; 8 nucleotides align to TRBD2. Germline V gives CDR1 SNHLY, CDR2 FYNNEI. CDR3 length equals 13 residues. The junction had 5 bases not matched to a gene; V was cut back by 8 bases and J by 2 bases. CDR3 sequence: CASCLAGTYEQYF. CDR3 nucleotide sequence: TGTGCCAGCTGCCTAGCGGGTACCTACGAGCAGTACTTC.

This clone was recorded once. The CDR3 bases are TGTGCCAGCAGCTTACGGACTAGCGGTTACGAGCAGTACTTC. Its translation is CASSLRTSGYEQYF. The chain couples TRBV2 to TRBJ2-7; 10 bases are a match to TRBD2. Germline CDR1 and CDR2: SNHLY and FYNNEI. V was clipped by 6 bases and J by 4 bases; unmatched bases: 6. This CDR3 is built from 14 residues.

The chain employs TRBV5-1 and TRBJ2-1; 8 bases map to TRBD2. This CDR3 contains 18 residues. Trimming took 4 bases from V and 3 from J; bases not matched to a gene: 15. The V gene's germline CDR1 is SGHRS and CDR2 YFSETQ. The CDR3 here is CASSPGLATDGSYNEQFF. The CDR3 nucleotides read TGCGCCAGCAGCCCCGGACTAGCAACGGACGGGAGCTACAATGAGCAGTTCTTC.

The genes are TRBV5-4 and TRBJ1-1, with D possibly being TRBD1 (5 bases). CDR1 SGHNT and CDR2 YYREEE come from the germline V gene (reference sequence). This CDR3 is 15 amino acids long. V lost 3 bases and J 5 bases, leaving 17 bases between the germline ends. CDR3 coding DNA: TGTGCCAGCAGCTCGCGAGCAGGGCTGGAAACTGAAGCTTTCTTT. It specifies CASSSRAGLETEAFF.

This chain's CDR3 is CASSRGLTGNYGYTF. CDR3 nucleotide sequence: TGTGCCAGCAGCCGAGGGCTTACAGGGAACTATGGCTACACCTTC. The J gene is TRBJ1-2, the V gene TRBV5-6; a weak D match, TRBD1 (6 bases). In germline, CDR1 is SGHDT, CDR2 YYEEEE. This CDR3 has 15 amino acids. V was trimmed by 4 bases and J by 2 bases, leaving 15 bases between them.

This clone was recorded once. This CDR3 reads CASSPGTGDNIQYF. In DNA form, the CDR3 reads TGCGCCAGCAGCCCGGGGACAGGGGACAACATTCAGTACTTC. The V and J genes are TRBV5-1 and TRBJ2-4; 10 bases are a match to TRBD1. This CDR3 comprises 14 residues. Germline assignment: CDR1 SGHRS and CDR2 YFSETQ. V dropped 4 bases and J dropped 7; count of bases not matched to a gene: 5.

V and J are TRBV18 and TRBJ1-1; D gene ambiguous. Germline CDR1 reads KGHSH; CDR2 reads LQKENI. This CDR3 comprises 12 residues. V lost 2 bases, J lost 7 bases, and 8 bases lay in between. Here the CDR3 DNA reads TGTGCCAGCTCACCATCAACAGTTGAAGCTTTCTTT. Its protein is CASSPSTVEAFF.

With regard to this clone: Other DNA sequences in this specimen translate into the identical CDR3. The chain has TRBV5-6 and TRBJ1-5; a weak D match, TRBD1 (5 bases). The CDR3 is 15 amino acids. The V gene lost 2 bases and the J gene lost 2 bases, with 11 bases spanning the gap. CDR1 and CDR2 (germline): SGHDT, YYEEEE. The CDR3 DNA follows: TGTGCCAGCAGCTTAGGGGCGGGCGGCAATCAGCCCCAGCATTTT. It encodes CASSLGAGGNQPQHF.

The chain joins TRBV6-5 to TRBJ2-1; D call uncertain. The CDR3 covers 15 residues. V was trimmed by 6 bases and J by 0 bases, leaving 12 bases between them. Germline CDR1 reads MNHEY; CDR2 reads SVGAGI. In nucleotides, the CDR3 is TGTGCCAGCAGCCTCCAGTTGAGCTCCTACAATGAGCAGTTCTTC. This encodes CASSLQLSSYNEQFF.

The V gene is TRBV6-5, the J gene TRBJ1-3; 7 positions match TRBD1. This CDR3 comprises 13 residues. The germline CDR1 and CDR2 sequences are MNHEY and SVGAGI. V was clipped by 7 bases and J by 4 bases; unmatched bases: 4. The CDR3 DNA sequence: TGTGCCAGCACCGACAGGGAGGGAAACACCATATATTTT. It is translated as CASTDREGNTIYF.

This rearrangement joins TRBV11-1 to TRBJ1-1; D is possibly TRBD1 (5 bases). The CDR3 runs 17 residues. Trimming shortened V by 5 bases and J by 4 bases, and 23 bases separated the two germline ends. Germline CDR1 and CDR2: SGHAT and FQDESV (reference sequence). The CDR3 DNA sequence: TGTGCCAGCAGCCATAAAAGATCGGGCAGGGAGGGCACTGAAGCTTTCTTT. This translates into CASSHKRSGREGTEAFF.

The chain is built from TRBV9 and TRBJ2-1; D perhaps matches TRBD1 (6 bases). In germline, CDR1 is SGDLS, CDR2 YYNGEE. V gave up 4 bases and J gave up 4 bases, with 15 bases separating them. The CDR3 has 15 residues. CDR3 sequence reads: CASSPQGAGYNEQFF. CDR3 nucleotides: TGTGCCAGCAGCCCACAGGGTGCCGGATACAATGAGCAGTTCTTC.

This chain uses TRBV11-2 with TRBJ2-7; TRBD2 agrees at 7 bases. Germline CDR1 and CDR2: SGHAT and FQNNGV. V shed 3 bases and J 0 bases; nucleotides not matched to a gene: 11. This CDR3 region has 17 residues. The CDR3 spells CASSFQYGRNISYEQYF. CDR3 coding DNA: TGTGCCAGCAGCTTCCAGTACGGGAGGAACATCTCCTACGAGCAGTACTTC.

The chain links TRBV11-2 to TRBJ2-7, with 7 bases lining up with TRBD1. The CDR3 totals 17 residues. Germline loops: CDR1 SGHAT, CDR2 FQNNGV. With 2 bases clipped from V and 3 bases from J, the junction kept 13 bases outside the gene matches. The CDR3, as DNA: TGTGCCAGCAGCTTAATCTGGTCGACAGGGTGGGTCTACGAGCAGTACTTC. It is translated as CASSLIWSTGWVYEQYF.